The present T cell receptor (beta chain) was sequenced within a study of regulatory T cells in long-lasting Graves disease (dated by TCRdb to the early 2020s). General notes on the study: Persistent Graves' disease meant more than 5 years of antithyroid drug treatment with TSH receptor autoantibodies that stayed positive. Persistent Graves' disease patients were compared with newly diagnosed Graves' disease patients by peripheral blood TCR sequencing and RNA sequencing. TCR sequencing covered some 13 persistent and 20 newly diagnosed Graves' disease patients, 33 samples in total. The study took place in China and was registered as a clinical trial. Persistent Graves' disease patients in the clinical cohort had taken antithyroid drugs for 8 to 12 years on average. General conclusions and limits of the study: Because the primary lesion, thyroid tissue, could not be accessed, the study looked at peripheral blood alone. Sequencing and analysis were limited to the TCR beta chain. Compared with newly diagnosed patients, patients with persistent Graves' disease had lower TCR Shannon entropy and fewer highly expanded clones, which suggests clonal expansion. The small sample size was acknowledged by the authors as a limitation that may reduce accuracy. More public clonotypes were shared among persistent patients (fewer than 3,000) than among newly diagnosed patients (under 1,000). Persistent disease showed preferential use of TRBV28, TRBJ1-2 and TRBJ2-5, whereas newly diagnosed disease favored TRBV20-1 and TRBJ2-1.

The time point label on this specimen signifies: persistent/refractory GD, antithyroid drugs over 5 years with positive TRAb. For both TCR sequencing and RNA sequencing, RNA was extracted from PBMCs in TRIzol. The diagnosis of Graves' disease was made according to American Thyroid Association guidelines. Recruitment of patients was carried out at an endocrinology department in Xi'an, China. From each patient, approximately 10 milliliters of peripheral blood was collected into an EDTA anticoagulant tube. Ficoll Paque Plus density gradient separation was used to isolate PBMCs, and no additional T cell sorting was done. RNA quality was checked with an Agilent 2100 Bioanalyzer and agarose gel, and concentration with a NanoDrop 2000. The CDR3 has 16 amino acids, counting the end cysteine and phenylalanine. Only the CDR3 part of the read is kept: 48 bases, read in frame from the first base. CDR1 and CDR2, per the germline V gene, are SGHTA and FQGNSA. The junction shows trimming of 5 bases on V and 3 bases on J, and the gene matches do not reach 12 bases of it.

About this clonotype: Its antigen is unknown. Nothing much larger sits one base from this clone, and base qualities are not available.

Library method: multiplex PCR. The sequencer listed for this sample is Illumina HiSeq 4000. iRepertoire HTBI primers and Arm-PCR amplification of CDR3 regions were used to construct TCR beta libraries. PCR products were gel purified before sequencing. The paper's data handling went like this. A total of 62 TRBV and some 13 TRBJ segments were identified across samples and were used for gene usage analysis of CDR3 amino acid clonotypes. COPE and FqMerger were used to merge filtered high-quality paired reads into contigs. Contigs were aligned with BLAST to IMGT TRBV, TRBD and TRBJ reference genes, and CDR3 was defined per IMGT. Highly expanded clones were defined as clonotypes with a frequency above 0.1%. Shannon entropy served as the measure of repertoire diversity, while the Gini coefficient captured V-J evenness. A clonotype was considered public if more than one individual shared it. Starting from the raw public reads, TCRdb applied fastp trimming at Q25, assembled clones with MiXCR and retained in-frame beta chains. Every CDR3 protein is listed once, alongside the most common genes and DNA of its rows. TCRdb assigned the V and J calls; the authors' analysis was not used. The sample table shows 300,000 to 500,000 distinct CDR3 sequences, and under 25% are seen once. The ten largest account for around 20% of the sample.

The chain joins TRBV7-2 to TRBJ2-7; TRBD2 fits 8 bases in the junction. Sequencing was performed on peripheral blood mononuclear cells (PBMCs), taken when the disease was refractory, from a patient treated with antithyroid drugs. The TCR comes from a female donor with Graves disease. The CDR3 reads as follows: CASSHGQREYRYEQYF. The nucleotide sequence reads as follows: TGTGCCAGCAGCCACGGGCAGCGGGAGTATCGCTACGAGCAGTACTTC.